The present TCR beta chain was sequenced within a study of blood T cell repertoires in COVID-19. TCRdb's table, derived via immunoSEQ multiplex PCR, lists solely in-frame clones and lacks some. The sample lists tens of thousands of clones; around 80% were seen once. This CDR3 is 12 amino acids long. The germline V gene has CDR1 SQVTM and CDR2 ANQGSEA. The ends were cut back, 5 bases at V and 4 bases at J, with 11 bases in the middle. The clonotype originates from a woman over 75 with acute or convalescent COVID-19. V usage is TRBV29-1 and J usage is TRBJ1-2; a possible D gene is TRBD1 (5 bases). The sample taken for sequencing was peripheral blood. The CDR3: CSVQDTLYGYTF. Here the CDR3 DNA reads TGCAGCGTTCAGGACACCCTCTATGGCTACACCTTC.